Below are 24 T cell receptor beta chains sequenced from a single sample in a study of blood T cell repertoires in COVID-19. Data came from immunoSEQ multiplex PCR; TCRdb stores just in-frame clones and leaves some out. The sample records nearly 80,000 clones, 84% being singletons. Sequenced material: peripheral blood. The receptors here all came from a man between 45 and 60 years old with acute or convalescent COVID-19.

This chain connects TRBV12-3 or TRBV12-4 to TRBJ2-1; D is unresolved. The CDR3 is 13 residues long. V lost 3 bases, J lost 5 bases, and 8 bases lay in between. The CDR3 nucleotides are TGTGCCAGCAGTTTTGCGCCCCACAATGAGCAGTTCTTC. Encoded protein: CASSFAPHNEQFF.

This clone has only a few counts. The chain joins TRBV24-1 to TRBJ2-3; a possible D gene is TRBD1 (5 bases). The CDR3 runs 13 residues. V lost 5 bases and J 0 bases, leaving 5 bases between the germline ends. In germline, CDR1 is KGHDR, CDR2 SFDVKD. The CDR3 coding sequence is TGTGCCACCAGTGGACAGAGCACAGATACGCAGTATTTT. This translates into CATSGQSTDTQYF.

This sequence joins TRBV9 and TRBJ2-7, with TRBD2 matching 12 bases. The germline CDR1 and CDR2 sequences are SGDLS and YYNGEE. This CDR3 has 15 residues. V was clipped by 0 bases and J by 8 bases; unmatched bases: 6. DNA for the CDR3: TGTGCCAGCAGCGTAGAGCCTAGCGGGGGGGGTAAGCAGTACTTC. Translated: CASSVEPSGGGKQYF. The complete variable domain, with remaining parts taken from reference TRBV9 and TRBJ2-7, reads DSGVTQTPKHLITATGQRVTLRCSPRSGDLSVYWYQQSLDQGLQFLIQYYNGEERAKGNILERFSAQQFPDLHSELNLSSLELGDSALYFCASSVEPSGGGKQYFGPGTRLTVT.

V usage is TRBV9 and J usage is TRBJ1-1; D perhaps matches TRBD1 (6 bases). This CDR3 region has 14 residues. The germline V gene has CDR1 SGDLS and CDR2 YYNGEE. Trimming shortened V by 3 bases and J by 4 bases, and 13 bases separated the two germline ends. The CDR3 spells CASSGGPGVTEAFF. In nucleotides, the CDR3 is TGTGCCAGCAGCGGGGGGCCAGGAGTCACTGAAGCTTTCTTT.

The rearrangement uses TRBV7-9 and TRBJ2-3; 13 positions agree with TRBD2. Unmatched junction bases numbered 4, after V lost 0 bases and J lost 13 bases. CDR1 and CDR2 from the germline V gene are SEHNR and FQNEAQ (reference sequence). The CDR3 has 14 residues. CDR3 sequence (DNA): TGTGCCAGCAGCTTAGCCGGGACTAGCGGGGAGAAGTATTTT. Translating it yields CASSLAGTSGEKYF.

The chain carries TRBV5-1 and TRBJ2-2; D is undetermined. V was clipped by 0 bases and J by 3 bases, with 9 bases between them. The CDR3 runs 15 residues. Germline-derived CDR1 and CDR2 are SGHRS and YFSETQ. CDR3 sequence reads: CASSLAGSYTGELFF. The CDR3 DNA is TGCGCCAGCAGCTTGGCCGGGTCCTACACCGGGGAGCTGTTTTTT.

The V gene is TRBV27, the J gene TRBJ2-5; no clear D. V was trimmed by 8 bases and J by 4 bases, leaving 11 bases between them. The CDR3 spans 12 residues. CDR1 and CDR2 (germline): MNHEY, SMNVEV (reference sequence). The DNA of the CDR3 is TGTGCCAGCGGCCAGAGGCTAGAGACCCAGTACTTC. Translated, it gives CASGQRLETQYF.

CDR3 sequence reads: CAISASSGYYEQYF. In DNA, the CDR3 is TGTGCCATCAGTGCCTCTAGCGGATACTACGAGCAGTACTTC. The chain employs TRBV10-3 and TRBJ2-7; 7 nucleotides match TRBD2. Germline assignment: CDR1 ENHRY and CDR2 SYGVKD. J gave up 3 bases and V 4 bases, and 6 bases lay outside the gene matches. The length of the CDR3 is 14 residues.

The chain joins TRBV7-9 to TRBJ2-5, with D possibly matching TRBD2 (5 bases). Germline V CDR1 and CDR2: SEHNR, FQNEAQ (reference sequence). This CDR3 contains 13 residues. Between the trimmed V and J ends, which lost 3 bases and 3 bases, there was a span of 8 bases. This CDR3 reads CASSFEGKETQYF. The DNA for the CDR3 is TGTGCCAGCAGCTTTGAGGGTAAAGAGACCCAGTACTTC.

The chain uses TRBV5-1 and TRBJ2-1; 8 nucleotides match TRBD2. Trimming took 3 bases from V and 5 from J; bases not matched to a gene: 7. Germline-derived CDR1 and CDR2 are SGHRS and YFSETQ. This CDR3 contains 15 residues. In DNA, the CDR3 is TGCGCCAGCAGCTCCGGGACTAGGCAACACAATGAGCAGTTCTTC. Translation gives CASSSGTRQHNEQFF.

In this sample, this clone turned up once. The chain carries TRBV7-2 and TRBJ2-3; TRBD2 aligns across 9 bases. The CDR3 loop spans 18 amino acids. The germline V gene has CDR1 SGHTA and CDR2 FQGNSA. V dropped 1 base and J dropped 3; count of bases not matched to a gene: 11. The CDR3 DNA follows: TGTGCCAGCAGCTTAGATAGGGGCGGGAGGGGTAGTACAGATACGCAGTATTTT. Translation: CASSLDRGGRGSTDTQYF.

The J gene is TRBJ2-5, the V gene TRBV18; 8 bases agree with TRBD1. Germline lookup yields CDR1 KGHSH and CDR2 LQKENI. This CDR3 is 16 amino acids long. With 3 bases clipped from V and 5 bases from J, the junction kept 11 bases outside the gene matches. The CDR3 DNA reads TGTGCCAGCTCACCCGGGACAGGTGCTAATGGTGAGACCCAGTACTTC. It yields the protein CASSPGTGANGETQYF.

This clone has only one observation. The chain uses TRBV14 and TRBJ2-2, with a possible D match to TRBD1 (6 bases). V was pared by 7 bases and J by 1 base, with 16 bases between. CDR1 is SGHDN and CDR2 is FVKESK in the germline V gene. This CDR3 has 16 amino acids. This chain's CDR3 is CASNVLGQKNTGELFF. DNA of the CDR3: TGTGCCAGCAACGTACTAGGACAGAAGAACACCGGGGAGCTGTTTTTT.

The V gene is TRBV24-1, the J gene TRBJ2-3, with TRBD2 identical over 12 bases. The V gene end was trimmed by 5 bases and the J gene end by 6 bases; junction bases not matched to a gene: 8. Germline V CDR1 and CDR2: KGHDR, SFDVKD. This CDR3 is built from 16 residues. CDR3 protein: CATSAASGGAVDTQYF. The CDR3 DNA follows: TGTGCCACCAGTGCTGCTAGCGGGGGGGCCGTGGATACGCAGTATTTT.

V gene TRBV5-6 combines with J gene TRBJ2-7; TRBD2 matches at 9 bases. CDR1 and CDR2 (germline): SGHDT, YYEEEE. The CDR3 is 18 amino acids. The junction had 19 bases not matched to a gene; V was cut back by 6 bases and J by 3 bases. The CDR3, as DNA: TGTGCCAGCACCCTGAGATGGGGACTAGCTCCCATTATCTACGAGCAGTACTTC. It encodes CASTLRWGLAPIIYEQYF.

The chain employs TRBV5-1 and TRBJ1-1; D is undetermined. The CDR3 extends over 15 amino acids. Germline CDR1 SGHRS, CDR2 YFSETQ. The V gene lost 3 bases and the J gene lost 0 bases, with 12 bases spanning the gap. The CDR3 region is CASSSFTALNTEAFF. CDR3 DNA sequence: TGCGCCAGCAGCTCTTTCACAGCATTGAACACTGAAGCTTTCTTT.

The V and J genes are TRBV7-6 and TRBJ2-7, with 8 bases fitting TRBD2. The germline V gene has CDR1 SGHVS and CDR2 FNYEAQ. V dropped 5 bases and J dropped 2; count of bases not matched to a gene: 2. This CDR3 is 13 amino acids long. The CDR3 region is CASSQLAAYEQYF. CDR3 in DNA: TGTGCCAGCAGCCAACTAGCGGCCTACGAGCAGTACTTC.

This chain uses TRBV7-6 with TRBJ2-3; 9 nucleotides align to TRBD2. The CDR3 has 17 amino acids. J gave up 3 bases and V 0 bases, and 7 bases lay outside the gene matches. CDR1 is SGHVS, CDR2 FNYEAQ, per germline. CDR3 protein: CASSLAQGSGSTDTQYF. In DNA, the CDR3 is TGTGCCAGCAGCTTAGCGCAGGGTAGCGGGAGTACAGATACGCAGTATTTT.

This chain uses TRBV28 with TRBJ2-5, with TRBD1 matching 8 bases. Germline V lookup: CDR1 MDHEN, CDR2 SYDVKM. The CDR3 totals 12 residues. Trimming cost V 8 bases and J 3 bases; bases outside gene matches: 2. In DNA form, the CDR3 reads TGTGCCAGCGGGGACAGGAAAGAGACCCAGTACTTC. It encodes CASGDRKETQYF.

This CDR3 reads CASSPILLDTGVGEQYF. In DNA form, the CDR3 reads TGTGCCAGCTCACCTATCCTACTGGACACGGGCGTGGGGGAGCAGTACTTC. The chain employs TRBV18 and TRBJ2-7; D may be TRBD1 (5 bases). Per the germline V gene, CDR1 is KGHSH and CDR2 is LQKENI. V gave up 3 bases and J gave up 7 bases, with 25 bases separating them. CDR3 length equals 17 residues.

The gene calls are TRBV6-5 and TRBJ2-7; tentative D call: TRBD2 (6 bases). Deletions cut 4 bases from V and 5 bases from J, with 21 bases between. This CDR3 region has 16 residues. CDR1 is MNHEY and CDR2 is SVGAGI in the germline V gene. The CDR3 DNA follows: TGTGCCAGCAGTTCCTCCCCTGGACTATCAACGAACGAGCAGTACTTC. This gives the protein CASSSSPGLSTNEQYF.

The gene calls are TRBV5-6 and TRBJ1-2; 9 bases agree with TRBD1. CDR3 length: 12 residues. Germline values: CDR1 SGHDT, CDR2 YYEEEE. V lost 4 bases, J lost 8 bases, and 3 bases stayed unmatched. CDR3 region: CASSMDRGGYTF. For the CDR3, the DNA is TGTGCCAGCAGCATGGACAGGGGCGGCTACACCTTC.

About this clone itself: Other DNA sequences in this sample translate to the same CDR3. The V gene is TRBV5-5, the J gene TRBJ1-5; no reliable D call. V lost 4 bases and J 4 bases, leaving 9 bases between the germline ends. The CDR3 contains 13 residues. Germline values: CDR1 SGHKS, CDR2 YYEKEE (reference sequence). CDR3 loop: CASSRGPNQPQHF. CDR3 DNA: TGTGCCAGCAGCCGCGGCCCGAATCAGCCCCAGCATTTT.

The chain joins TRBV3-1 (or the pseudogene TRBV3-2) to TRBJ1-2; D ambiguous. This CDR3 spans 13 amino acids. The germline CDR1 and CDR2 sequences are LGHDT and YNNKEL (reference sequence). Trimming removed 1 base from V and 3 bases from J, with 6 bases in between. CDR3 residues: CASSQAPDYGYTF. The CDR3 DNA is TGTGCCAGCAGCCAAGCCCCCGACTATGGCTACACCTTC.